The 29 T cell receptor beta chains in this list originate from one sample, sequenced in a study of T-cell reconstitution after alpha-beta-depleted transplantation in children. Preparation of the TCRbeta library used unique molecular identifiers. TCRdb reanalysed the PCR reads using MiXCR and keeps one entry per CDR3 protein. Here the sample spans hundreds of thousands of distinct CDR3 sequences, around 15% being singletons. The material sequenced was PBMCs, mostly from graft donor cells, taken 360 days after TCRalphabeta/CD19-depleted stem cell transplant. These receptors were taken from a boy younger than two who had a stem cell transplant for Wiskott-Aldrich syndrome, so the T cells may come from the graft donor.

The V and J genes are TRBV11-2 and TRBJ2-6; D gene ambiguous. V was clipped by 1 base and J by 0 bases, with 7 bases between them. From germline, CDR1 is SGHAT and CDR2 FQNNGV. CDR3 length: 16 amino acids. In DNA form, the CDR3 reads TGTGCCAGCAGCTTAGGGTGGGGCTCTGGGGCCAACGTCCTGACTTTC. It specifies CASSLGWGSGANVLTF.

The chain employs TRBV10-3 and TRBJ2-1; no definite D call. Germline V CDR1 and CDR2: ENHRY, SYGVKD. The CDR3 consists of 16 residues. Trimming shortened V by 0 bases and J by 6 bases, and 15 bases separated the two germline ends. CDR3 DNA sequence: TGTGCCATCAGTGAGTCTCGAAGGACCCTTACCAATGAGCAGTTCTTC. Amino acids: CAISESRRTLTNEQFF.

This clonotype was counted ten times or more. The genes are TRBV5-1 and TRBJ1-1; TRBD1 aligns across 9 bases. CDR3 length: 14 amino acids. Per the germline V gene, CDR1 is SGHRS and CDR2 is YFSETQ. V was clipped by 4 bases and J by 4 bases; unmatched bases: 5. The CDR3 spells CASSNDRGITEAFF. CDR3 nucleotide sequence: TGCGCCAGCAGCAATGACAGGGGGATCACTGAAGCTTTCTTT.

V usage is TRBV20-1 and J usage is TRBJ2-7, with D uncertain. There are 14 residues in the CDR3. Trimming shortened V by 2 bases and J by 6 bases, and 17 bases separated the two germline ends. Germline CDR1 reads DFQATT; CDR2 reads SNEGSKA (reference sequence). The CDR3 sequence: CSARNPDFTGEQYF. The CDR3 DNA follows: TGCAGTGCTAGAAACCCCGATTTTACGGGCGAGCAGTACTTC.

V is TRBV10-3 and J is TRBJ1-6; D ambiguous. CDR3 length: 15 residues. Germline-derived CDR1 and CDR2 are ENHRY and SYGVKD. V was trimmed by 0 bases and J by 6 bases, leaving 9 bases between them. The CDR3: CAISESSSPNSPLHF. The DNA for the CDR3 is TGTGCCATCAGTGAGTCTTCCAGCCCTAATTCACCCCTCCACTTT.

The V gene is TRBV5-1, the J gene TRBJ2-6; D gene ambiguous. From germline, CDR1 is SGHRS and CDR2 YFSETQ. The CDR3 length is 15 residues. V shed 3 bases and J shed 4 bases, with 11 bases lying between them. The chain's CDR3 is CASSSRAPGANVLTF. The CDR3 DNA follows: TGCGCCAGCAGCTCACGGGCCCCCGGGGCCAACGTCCTGACTTTC. Based on the CDR3 plus reference TRBV5-1 and TRBJ2-6, the full variable domain is KAGVTQTPRYLIKTRGQQVTLSCSPISGHRSVSWYQQTPGQGLQFLFEYFSETQRNKGNFPGRFSGRQFSNSRSEMNVSTLELGDSALYLCASSSRAPGANVLTFGAGSRLTVL.

The table lists this clonotype with a few counts. The chain couples TRBV12-3 or TRBV12-4 to TRBJ2-7; D unclear. Trimming left V 6 bases short and J 0 bases short, with 9 bases between. The CDR3 contains 13 residues. CDR3 amino acids: CASSLPLSYEQYF. DNA for the CDR3: TGTGCCAGCAGCCTCCCACTCTCCTACGAGCAGTACTTC.

In this sample, this clonotype turned up a few times. The V call is TRBV10-3, the J call TRBJ2-7; D not certain. CDR1 is ENHRY and CDR2 is SYGVKD in the germline V gene. The CDR3 runs to 13 residues. V was pared by 8 bases and J by 6 bases, with 17 bases between. CDR3 sequence: CAIHTLRVSEQYF. The CDR3 DNA reads TGTGCCATCCATACCCTAAGAGTAAGCGAGCAGTACTTC.

The gene calls are TRBV10-3 and TRBJ2-2; 8 nucleotides align to TRBD1. Per the germline V gene, CDR1 is ENHRY and CDR2 is SYGVKD. The CDR3 contains 15 residues. The V and J ends lost 6 bases and 4 bases, in that order; junction bases with no gene match: 7. The CDR3 nucleotides are TGTGCCATCAGCGTGACAGGGGAAAGCACCGGGGAGCTGTTTTTT. Protein product: CAISVTGESTGELFF.

This clonotype appeared a few times. This chain joins TRBV11-2 and TRBJ2-7; 7 bases are a match to TRBD1. J lost 4 bases, V lost 6 bases, and 6 bases had no gene match. Germline V gene lookup returns CDR1 SGHAT and CDR2 FQNNGV. CDR3 length: 13 residues. The CDR3 sequence: CASSYLGQYEQYF. The CDR3 coding sequence is TGTGCCAGCAGTTATTTGGGACAGTACGAGCAGTACTTC.

The table lists this clonotype with a few counts. This chain joins TRBV11-1 and TRBJ1-6, with D unclear. CDR1 and CDR2 from the germline V gene are SGHAT and FQDESV (reference sequence). The V end was cut by 3 bases, the J end by 0 bases, with 15 bases between. CDR3 length equals 18 residues. Written as DNA, the CDR3 is TGTGCCAGCAGCTTCCCCCGCGGGGAATCCTCCTATAATTCACCCCTCCACTTT. It codes for CASSFPRGESSYNSPLHF. Full variable domain (outside the CDR3, taken from reference TRBV11-1 and TRBJ1-6): EAEVAQSPRYKITEKSQAVAFWCDPISGHATLYWYRQILGQGPELLVQFQDESVVDDSQLPKDRFSAERLKGVDSTLKIQPAELGDSAMYLCASSFPRGESSYNSPLHFGNGTRLTVT.

This clonotype was observed a few times. The rearrangement joins TRBV12-3 or TRBV12-4 to TRBJ2-7; TRBD1 might be the D (5 bases). The CDR3 has 13 amino acids. V was pared by 2 bases and J by 5 bases, with 10 bases between. This chain's CDR3 is CASSLKGNHEQYF. Here the CDR3 DNA reads TGTGCCAGCAGTTTAAAGGGGAACCACGAGCAGTACTTC.

This clonotype occurred a few times. This chain links TRBV14 with TRBJ2-1, with a possible D match to TRBD1 (5 bases). The CDR3 consists of 13 residues. CDR1 SGHDN and CDR2 FVKESK come from the germline V gene. The V end was cut by 4 bases, the J end by 9 bases, with 13 bases between. CDR3 sequence (DNA): TGTGCCAGCAGCCTTTTAGGGGTGGGTGAGCAGTTCTTC. Protein product: CASSLLGVGEQFF. The full variable domain, its missing parts supplied by reference TRBV14 and TRBJ2-1, is EAGVTQFPSHSVIEKGQTVTLRCDPISGHDNLYWYRRVMGKEIKFLLHFVKESKQDESGMPNNRFLAERTGGTYSTLKVQPAELEDSGVYFCASSLLGVGEQFFGPGTRLTVL.

This clonotype was detected ten times or more. This chain links TRBV18 with TRBJ2-3, with D tentatively TRBD1 (6 bases). Germline V CDR1 and CDR2: KGHSH, LQKENI. The CDR3 runs to 14 residues. Between the trimmed V and J ends, which lost 4 bases and 2 bases, there was a span of 10 bases. The CDR3 here is CASSLRTVTDTQYF. The CDR3 DNA sequence: TGTGCCAGCTCACTCCGGACAGTCACAGATACGCAGTATTTT.

This clonotype turned up a few times. This chain joins TRBV7-9 and TRBJ2-5, with no clear D. V was cut by 5 bases and J by 1 base, with 5 bases left in between. This CDR3 region has 12 residues. CDR1 is SEHNR and CDR2 is FQNEAQ in the germline V gene (reference sequence). The CDR3 is CASSRFQETQYF. For the CDR3, the DNA is TGTGCCAGCAGCCGGTTCCAAGAGACCCAGTACTTC.

The rearrangement uses TRBV15 and TRBJ1-2; no definite D call. V was trimmed by 6 bases and J by 3 bases, leaving 11 bases between them. Germline loops: CDR1 LNHNV, CDR2 YYDKDF (reference sequence). This CDR3 is 13 amino acids long. The CDR3 spells CATSLSAYYGYTF. Here the CDR3 DNA reads TGTGCCACCAGTCTTTCAGCTTACTATGGCTACACCTTC.

This clonotype showed up many times. The chain uses TRBV11-2 and TRBJ2-4, with D tentatively TRBD2 (5 bases). From germline, CDR1 is SGHAT and CDR2 FQNNGV. This CDR3 has 14 amino acids. The ends were cut back, 3 bases at V and 0 bases at J, with 6 bases in the middle. Here the CDR3 reads CASSFGVAKNIQYF. For the CDR3, the DNA is TGTGCCAGCAGCTTCGGGGTAGCCAAAAACATTCAGTACTTC. The variable domain in full, completed from reference TRBV11-2 and TRBJ2-4, reads EAGVAQSPRYKIIEKRQSVAFWCNPISGHATLYWYQQILGQGPKLLIQFQNNGVVDDSQLPKDRFSAERLKGVDSTLKIQPAKLEDSAVYLCASSFGVAKNIQYFGAGTRLSVL.

The sample holds a few counts of this clonotype. The chain uses TRBV6-5 and TRBJ2-3; 7 bases are shared with TRBD2. Germline V gene sequence: CDR1 MNHEY, CDR2 SVGAGI. Germline trimming cut 1 base from V and 4 bases from J; bases unmatched to any gene: 2. This CDR3 is built from 14 residues. The CDR3: CASSYLAGADTQYF. CDR3 in DNA: TGTGCCAGCAGTTACTTGGCGGGGGCAGATACGCAGTATTTT.

The V and J genes are TRBV7-8 and TRBJ2-7; TRBD1 aligns across 7 bases. V lost 5 bases and J lost 6; bases outside the gene matches: 10. This CDR3 is 14 amino acids long. CDR1 is SGHVS and CDR2 is FQNEAQ in the germline V gene. As DNA, the CDR3 is TGTGCCAGCAGCACTAGGGGCGACAGGGTCGAGCAGTACTTC. Protein sequence: CASSTRGDRVEQYF.

The rearrangement joins TRBV6-2 or TRBV6-3 to TRBJ2-2; D possibly matches TRBD1 or TRBD2 (5 bases each). The germline V gene encodes CDR1 MNHEY and CDR2 SVGEGT. This CDR3 spans 16 amino acids. V gave up 5 bases and J gave up 7 bases, with 20 bases separating them. Here the CDR3 reads CASSLTRLGRIGELFF. CDR3 nucleotides: TGTGCCAGCAGTCTTACCCGTCTGGGACGTATCGGGGAGCTGTTTTTT.

This clonotype turned up a few times. The rearrangement joins TRBV11-2 to TRBJ2-7; D unresolved. The germline V and J ends were trimmed by 1 base and 0 bases, with 10 bases remaining between them. The CDR3 length is 15 residues. CDR1 SGHAT and CDR2 FQNNGV come from the germline V gene. The CDR3 coding sequence is TGTGCCAGCAGCTTAGGGTCTTTACCCTCCTACGAGCAGTACTTC. It specifies CASSLGSLPSYEQYF.

The gene calls are TRBV11-2 and TRBJ2-1; TRBD2 is a possible D gene (6 bases). This CDR3 has 15 residues. From germline, CDR1 is SGHAT and CDR2 FQNNGV. The V end lost 5 bases, the J end lost 2 bases, and 13 bases lay between the germline ends. In nucleotides, the CDR3 is TGTGCCAGCAGCAGACTAGATCGGACCTACAATGAGCAGTTCTTC. It specifies CASSRLDRTYNEQFF.

This clonotype was seen at least ten times. The gene calls are TRBV10-1 and TRBJ2-1; TRBD1 agrees at 8 bases. Germline V CDR1 and CDR2: WNHNN, SYGVQD (reference sequence). The ends lost 8 bases at V and 5 bases at J; junction bases unmatched: 8. The CDR3 has 14 amino acids. For the CDR3, the DNA is TGCGCCAGCGGGACAGGCCCTACCCACAATGAGCAGTTCTTC. It is translated as CASGTGPTHNEQFF.

This chain links TRBV20-1 with TRBJ2-7; 7 positions match TRBD1. This CDR3 has 15 residues. After removal of 0 bases from V and 3 bases from J, the junction contained 8 bases not matched to a gene. The germline CDR1 and CDR2 sequences are DFQATT and SNEGSKA (reference sequence). DNA of the CDR3: TGCAGTGCTAGAGATAAGGGGGCATCGGGCTACGAGCAGTACTTC. Protein product: CSARDKGASGYEQYF.

This clonotype was counted between two and nine times. The chain joins TRBV11-3 to TRBJ2-1, with D possibly matching TRBD2 (6 bases). V gave up 8 bases and J gave up 6 bases, with 11 bases separating them. This CDR3 spans 12 amino acids. Germline V gene data show CDR1 as SGHNT and CDR2 as YENEEA. The CDR3 loop is CASGREFNEQFF. The CDR3 DNA is TGTGCCAGCGGACGGGAGTTCAATGAGCAGTTCTTC.

The table lists this clonotype with a few counts. V and J are TRBV2 and TRBJ1-5; 8 bases line up with TRBD1. With 6 bases clipped from V and 6 bases from J, the junction kept 7 bases outside the gene matches. The CDR3 contains 14 residues. The germline V gene encodes CDR1 SNHLY and CDR2 FYNNEI. The CDR3 loop reads CASSDRGISQPQHF. The CDR3 DNA is TGTGCCAGCAGCGACAGGGGAATAAGTCAGCCCCAGCATTTT.

This sequence joins TRBV29-1 and TRBJ2-5; no clear D gene. Germline CDR1 reads SQVTM; CDR2 reads ANQGSEA. Trimming shortened V by 3 bases and J by 3 bases, and 5 bases separated the two germline ends. The CDR3 loop spans 11 amino acids. The chain's CDR3 is CSVEVKETQYF. CDR3 nucleotides: TGCAGCGTTGAGGTAAAAGAGACCCAGTACTTC.

The chain carries TRBV4-1 and TRBJ1-5; 8 bases match TRBD1. The CDR3 spans 17 residues. The V gene end was trimmed by 4 bases and the J gene end by 8 bases; junction bases not matched to a gene: 16. The germline V gene has CDR1 MGHRA and CDR2 YSYEKL. CDR3 nucleotides: TGCGCCAGCAGCCTGACATGGTACCCAGGGGGCACGGAGCCCCAGCATTTT. This gives the protein CASSLTWYPGGTEPQHF.

V and J are TRBV5-6 and TRBJ2-7, with D perhaps matching TRBD1 (5 bases). Germline loops: CDR1 SGHDT, CDR2 YYEEEE. V was cut by 0 bases and J by 4 bases, with 14 bases left in between. This CDR3 region has 15 residues. The DNA of the CDR3 is TGTGCCAGCAGCTTGGATCCGGCAGGGCGGTACGAGCAGTACTTC. It is translated as CASSLDPAGRYEQYF.